This T cell receptor beta chain derives from a study of blood T cell repertoires in COVID-19. On the study more broadly: Specimens from acute and convalescent COVID-19 originated in the United States, Italy and Spain.

Trimming removed 2 bases from V and 3 bases from J, with 8 bases in between. The CDR3 sequence is 13 residues long. Authors' data handling: How many nucleated cells were present was estimated from reference gene primer amplification. The data were produced by immunoSEQ multiplex PCR, yet TCRdb's version contains in-frame clones alone and is incomplete. Clonal size and the V and J genes are those of that table, whereas D and trimming came from the DNA. The table has a few hundred thousand clones, 91% seen once; the top ten hold just over 2.5%. The sequenced sample was peripheral blood. This TCR came from a person aged 18-29 years with COVID-19, enrolled during active disease. The chain uses TRBV12-3 or TRBV12-4 and TRBJ2-7; a possible D gene is TRBD1 (6 bases). The CDR3, as DNA: TGTGCCAGCAGTTTACAGGGGAACTACGAGCAGTACTTC. Protein product: CASSLQGNYEQYF.